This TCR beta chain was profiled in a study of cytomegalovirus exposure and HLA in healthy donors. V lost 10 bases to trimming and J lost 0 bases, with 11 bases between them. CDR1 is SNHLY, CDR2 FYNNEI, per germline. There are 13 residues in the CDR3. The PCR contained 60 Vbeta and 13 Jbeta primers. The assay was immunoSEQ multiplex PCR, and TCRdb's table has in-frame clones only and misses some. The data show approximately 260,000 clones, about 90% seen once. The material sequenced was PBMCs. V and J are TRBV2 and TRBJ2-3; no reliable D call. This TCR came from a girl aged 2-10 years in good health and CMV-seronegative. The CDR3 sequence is CAIHRISTDTQYF. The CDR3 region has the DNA TGTGCCATACACAGAATCAGCACAGATACGCAGTATTTT.